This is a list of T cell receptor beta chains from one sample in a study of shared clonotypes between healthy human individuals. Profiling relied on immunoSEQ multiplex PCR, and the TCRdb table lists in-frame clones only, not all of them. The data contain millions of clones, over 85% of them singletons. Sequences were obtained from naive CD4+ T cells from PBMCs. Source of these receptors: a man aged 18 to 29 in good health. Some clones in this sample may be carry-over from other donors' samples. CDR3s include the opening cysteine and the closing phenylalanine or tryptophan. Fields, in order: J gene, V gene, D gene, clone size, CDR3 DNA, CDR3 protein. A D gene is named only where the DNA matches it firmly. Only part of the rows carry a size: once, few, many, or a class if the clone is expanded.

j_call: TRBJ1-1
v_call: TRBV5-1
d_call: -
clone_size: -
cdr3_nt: TGCGCCAGCAGCTTTGGGCAGGGAGGGACTGAAGCTTTCTTT
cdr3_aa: CASSFGQGGTEAFF

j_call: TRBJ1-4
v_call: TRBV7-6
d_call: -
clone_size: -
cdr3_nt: TGTGCCAGCAGCTTGGCGGGGGTAAATGAAAAACTGTTTTTT
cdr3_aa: CASSLAGVNEKLFF

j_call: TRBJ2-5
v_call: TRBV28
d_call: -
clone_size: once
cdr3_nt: TGTGCCAGCAGTTTACCCCAGGGCGGCGTAAGGGGCCAGTACTTC
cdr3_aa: CASSLPQGGVRGQYF

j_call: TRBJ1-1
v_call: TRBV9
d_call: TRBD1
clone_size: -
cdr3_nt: TGTGCCAGCAGCGTAGGGCACAGGGGAACTGAAGCTTTCTTT
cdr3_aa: CASSVGHRGTEAFF

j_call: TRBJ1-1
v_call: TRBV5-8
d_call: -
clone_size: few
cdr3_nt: TGTGCCAGCAGCTTGATTTGGACTGAAGCTTTCTTT
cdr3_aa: CASSLIWTEAFF

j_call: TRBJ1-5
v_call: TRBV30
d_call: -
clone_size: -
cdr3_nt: TGTGCCTGGAGTGGTGGGCAGCCAGGGCAGCCCCAGCATTTT
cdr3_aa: CAWSGGQPGQPQHF

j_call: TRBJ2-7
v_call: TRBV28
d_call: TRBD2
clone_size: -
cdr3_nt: TGTGCCAGCAGTTTACCGGCGGGAGGGGACGAGCAGTACTTC
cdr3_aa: CASSLPAGGDEQYF

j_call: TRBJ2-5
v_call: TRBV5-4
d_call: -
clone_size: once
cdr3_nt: TGTGCCAGCAGCTTGGTAGGGGGAGAGACCCAGTACTTC
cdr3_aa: CASSLVGGETQYF

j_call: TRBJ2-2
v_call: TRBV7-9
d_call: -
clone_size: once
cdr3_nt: TGTGCCAGCAGCTTAGAAATTTACACCGGGGAGCTGTTTTTT
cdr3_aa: CASSLEIYTGELFF

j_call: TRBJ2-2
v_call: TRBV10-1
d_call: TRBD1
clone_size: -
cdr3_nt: TGCGCCAGCGCAGGGACAGGAGCCGGGGAGCTGTTTTTT
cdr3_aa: CASAGTGAGELFF

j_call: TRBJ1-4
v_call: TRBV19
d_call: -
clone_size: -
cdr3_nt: TGTGCCAGTAGTAGCCAGTCCAAGGAAAAACTGTTTTTT
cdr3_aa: CASSSQSKEKLFF

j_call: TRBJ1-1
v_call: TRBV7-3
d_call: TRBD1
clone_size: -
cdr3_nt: TGTGCCAGCAGCGTCCAGGGGACAGGGAACACTGAAGCTTTCTTT
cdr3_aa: CASSVQGTGNTEAFF

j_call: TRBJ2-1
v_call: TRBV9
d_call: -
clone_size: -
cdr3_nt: TGTGCCAGCAGCACCGGGACACCGTCCAGTGAGCAGTTCTTC
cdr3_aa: CASSTGTPSSEQFF

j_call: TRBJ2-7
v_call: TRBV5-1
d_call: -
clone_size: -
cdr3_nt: TGCGCCAGCAGCTTGTTCCCCAGGGGAAGAAGCTACGAGCAGTACTTC
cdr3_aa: CASSLFPRGRSYEQYF

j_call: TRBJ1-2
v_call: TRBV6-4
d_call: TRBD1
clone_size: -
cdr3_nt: TGTGCCAGCAGCCTAGGACAGGGGAATAAGTATGGCTACACCTTC
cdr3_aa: CASSLGQGNKYGYTF

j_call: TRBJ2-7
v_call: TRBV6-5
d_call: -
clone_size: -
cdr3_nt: TGTGCCAGCAGAATACCGGGACAACCCAACTACGAGCAGTACTTC
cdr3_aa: CASRIPGQPNYEQYF

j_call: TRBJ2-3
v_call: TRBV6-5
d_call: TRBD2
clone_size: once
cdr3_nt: TGTGCCAGCAGCCTTAGCGGGAGGACCACAGATACGCAGTATTTT
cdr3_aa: CASSLSGRTTDTQYF

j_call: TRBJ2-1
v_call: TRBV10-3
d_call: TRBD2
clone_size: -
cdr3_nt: TGTGCCGCAGGTACTAGCGGTGGACGCGGTGAGCAGTTCTTC
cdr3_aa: CAAGTSGGRGEQFF

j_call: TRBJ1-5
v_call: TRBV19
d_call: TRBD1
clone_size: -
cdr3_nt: TGTGCCAGGCAGGACAGGGGTAGCAATCAGCCCCAGCATTTT
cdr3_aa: CARQDRGSNQPQHF

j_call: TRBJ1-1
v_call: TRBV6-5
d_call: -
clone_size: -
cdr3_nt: TGTGCCAGCAACGCGGCAGGGGAGAACACTGAAGCTTTCTTT
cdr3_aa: CASNAAGENTEAFF

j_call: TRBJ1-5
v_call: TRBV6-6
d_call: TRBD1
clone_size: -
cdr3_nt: TGTGCCAGCAGTAACAGGGGGGTGGGGTTTCAGCCCCAGCATTTT
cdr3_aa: CASSNRGVGFQPQHF

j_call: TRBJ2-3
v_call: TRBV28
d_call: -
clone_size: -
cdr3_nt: TGTGCCAGCAGTTTCCAGGGGAAAGGCACAGATACGCAGTATTTT
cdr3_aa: CASSFQGKGTDTQYF

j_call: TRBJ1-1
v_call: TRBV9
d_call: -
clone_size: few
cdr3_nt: TGTGCCAGCAGCCCCACGGATGGGACTGAAGCTTTCTTT
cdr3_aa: CASSPTDGTEAFF

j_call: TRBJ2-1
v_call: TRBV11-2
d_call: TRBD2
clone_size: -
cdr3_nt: TGTGCCAGCAGCCGAGAGGGCGGGAGCTCCTACAATGAGCAGTTCTTC
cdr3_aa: CASSREGGSSYNEQFF

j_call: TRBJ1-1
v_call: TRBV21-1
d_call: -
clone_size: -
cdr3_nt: TGTGCCAGCAGCAGGCAGGGGGCGGACACTGAAGCTTTCTTT
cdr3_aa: CASSRQGADTEAFF

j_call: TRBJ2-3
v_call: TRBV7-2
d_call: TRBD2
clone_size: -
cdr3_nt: TGTGCCAGCAGCTCGACTAGCGTCCATACGCAGTATTTT
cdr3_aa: CASSSTSVHTQYF

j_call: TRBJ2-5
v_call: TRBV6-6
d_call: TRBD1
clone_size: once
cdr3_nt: TGTGCCAGCAGTTCCGGGACAGGGTTGGAGACCCAGTACTTC
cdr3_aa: CASSSGTGLETQYF

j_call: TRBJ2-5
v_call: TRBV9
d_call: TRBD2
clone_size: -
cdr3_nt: TGTGCCAGCAGCGTAGCCCCCGGGGGGGCAGGTGAGACCCAGTACTTC
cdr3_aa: CASSVAPGGAGETQYF

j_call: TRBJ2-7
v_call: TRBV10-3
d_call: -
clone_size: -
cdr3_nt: TGTGCCATCAGAGGGACGAACTCCTACGAGCAGTACTTC
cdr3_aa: CAIRGTNSYEQYF

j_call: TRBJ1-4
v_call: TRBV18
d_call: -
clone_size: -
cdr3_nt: TGTGCCAGCTCACCCACCACCGAGAGGGTTAATGAAAAACTGTTTTTT
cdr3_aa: CASSPTTERVNEKLFF

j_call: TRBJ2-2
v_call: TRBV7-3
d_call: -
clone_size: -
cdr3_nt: TGTGCCAGCAGCTTAGTGGCAGGGAATATGGGGGAGCTGTTTTTT
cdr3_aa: CASSLVAGNMGELFF

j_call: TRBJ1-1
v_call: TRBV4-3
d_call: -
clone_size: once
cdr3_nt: TGCGCCAGCAGCCAGGAGGGGGGCACTGAAGCTTTCTTT
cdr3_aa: CASSQEGGTEAFF

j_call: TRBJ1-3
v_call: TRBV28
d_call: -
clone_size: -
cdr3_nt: TGTGCCAGCAGTTTGGGGGGATCTGGAAACACCATATATTTT
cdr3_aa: CASSLGGSGNTIYF

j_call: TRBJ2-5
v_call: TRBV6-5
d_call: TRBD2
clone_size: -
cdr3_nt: TGTGCCAGCAGACCACTAGCGGGAGAAGAGACCCAGTACTTC
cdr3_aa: CASRPLAGEETQYF

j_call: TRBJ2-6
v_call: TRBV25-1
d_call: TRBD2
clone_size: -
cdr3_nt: TGTGCCAGCAGCCACCCCCCGGGAGGGACCGGGGCCAACGTCCTGACTTTC
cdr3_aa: CASSHPPGGTGANVLTF

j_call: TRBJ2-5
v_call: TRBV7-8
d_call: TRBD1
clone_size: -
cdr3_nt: TGTGCCAGCAGCTCGGGACAGGGGCACCAAGAGACCCAGTACTTC
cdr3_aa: CASSSGQGHQETQYF

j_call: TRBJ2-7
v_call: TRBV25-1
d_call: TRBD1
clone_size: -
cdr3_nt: TGTGCCAGCAGTGAAGCCGACAGGGCCTACGAGCAGTACTTC
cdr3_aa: CASSEADRAYEQYF

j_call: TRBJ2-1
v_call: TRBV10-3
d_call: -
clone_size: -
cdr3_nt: TGTGCCGGCAAGCGGGACAGCCCTGTGGATGAGCAGTTCTTC
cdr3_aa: CAGKRDSPVDEQFF

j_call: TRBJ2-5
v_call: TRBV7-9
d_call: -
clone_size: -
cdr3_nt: TGTGCCAGCAGCTTAGCGACGTCTCAAGAGACCCAGTACTTC
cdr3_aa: CASSLATSQETQYF

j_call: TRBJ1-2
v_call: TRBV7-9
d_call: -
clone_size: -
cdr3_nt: TGTGCCAGCAGCGAGATACTAAACTATGGCTACACCTTC
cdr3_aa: CASSEILNYGYTF

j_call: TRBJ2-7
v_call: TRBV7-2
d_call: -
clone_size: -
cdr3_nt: TGTGCCAGCAGCCCTGACCGAGGATTCTACGAGCAGTACTTC
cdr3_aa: CASSPDRGFYEQYF

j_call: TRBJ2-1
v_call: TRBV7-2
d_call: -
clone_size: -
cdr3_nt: TGTGCCAGCAGCGTTGACATTTACAATGAGCAGTTCTTC
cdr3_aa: CASSVDIYNEQFF

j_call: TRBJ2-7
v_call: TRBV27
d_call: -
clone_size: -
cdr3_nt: TGTGCCAGCAGAAGGCAAGGGAGCTCCTACGAGCAGTACTTC
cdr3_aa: CASRRQGSSYEQYF

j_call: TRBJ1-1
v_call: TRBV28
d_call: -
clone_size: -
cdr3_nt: TGTGCCAGCAATGCCCCGCAGAACACTGAAGCTTTCTTT
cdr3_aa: CASNAPQNTEAFF

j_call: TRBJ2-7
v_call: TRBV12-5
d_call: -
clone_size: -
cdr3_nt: TGTGCTAGTGGCCTACATACCTACGAGCAGTACTTC
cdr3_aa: CASGLHTYEQYF

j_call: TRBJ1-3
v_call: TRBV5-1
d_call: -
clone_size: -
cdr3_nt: TGCGCCAGCAGCTTGTCGGTCCTTTCGGACCCCTTCGAAGGAAACACCATATATTTT
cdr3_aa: CASSLSVLSDPFEGNTIYF